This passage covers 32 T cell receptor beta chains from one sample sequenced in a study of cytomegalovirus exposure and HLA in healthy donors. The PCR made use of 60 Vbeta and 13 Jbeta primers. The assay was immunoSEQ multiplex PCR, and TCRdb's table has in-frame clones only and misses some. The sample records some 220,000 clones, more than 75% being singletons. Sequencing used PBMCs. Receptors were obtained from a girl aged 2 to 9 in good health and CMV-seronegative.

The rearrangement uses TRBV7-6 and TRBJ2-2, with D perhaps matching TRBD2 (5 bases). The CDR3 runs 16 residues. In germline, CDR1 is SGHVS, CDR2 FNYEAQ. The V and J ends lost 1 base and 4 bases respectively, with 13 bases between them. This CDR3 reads CASSLVRRGTTGELFF. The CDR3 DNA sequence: TGTGCCAGCAGCTTAGTTCGCCGGGGAACCACCGGGGAGCTGTTTTTT.

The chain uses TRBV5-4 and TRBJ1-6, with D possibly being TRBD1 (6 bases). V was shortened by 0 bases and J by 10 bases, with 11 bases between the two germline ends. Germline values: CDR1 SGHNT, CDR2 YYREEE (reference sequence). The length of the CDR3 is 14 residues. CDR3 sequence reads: CASSLDQGISPLHF. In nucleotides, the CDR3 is TGTGCCAGCAGCTTGGATCAGGGGATCTCACCCCTCCACTTT. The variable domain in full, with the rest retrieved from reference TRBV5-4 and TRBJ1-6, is ETGVTQSPTHLIKTRGQQVTLRCSSQSGHNTVSWYQQALGQGPQFIFQYYREEENGRGNFPPRFSGLQFPNYSSELNVNALELDDSALYLCASSLDQGISPLHFGNGTRLTVT.

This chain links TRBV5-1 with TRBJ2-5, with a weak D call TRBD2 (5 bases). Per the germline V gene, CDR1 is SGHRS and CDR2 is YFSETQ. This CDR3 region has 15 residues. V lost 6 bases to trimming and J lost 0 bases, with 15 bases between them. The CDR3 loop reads CASTRRTRDQETQYF. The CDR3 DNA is TGCGCCAGCACACGGAGAACTAGGGACCAAGAGACCCAGTACTTC.

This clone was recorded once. Written as DNA, the CDR3 is TGTGCCTCGACTAGCGGGGGGCCGGGAGTCATTCAGTACTTC. Translation gives CASTSGGPGVIQYF. The V call is TRBV2, the J call TRBJ2-4; 13 bases agree with TRBD2. J gave up 9 bases and V 11 bases, and 10 bases lay outside the gene matches. CDR1 SNHLY and CDR2 FYNNEI come from the germline V gene. The CDR3 runs 14 residues.

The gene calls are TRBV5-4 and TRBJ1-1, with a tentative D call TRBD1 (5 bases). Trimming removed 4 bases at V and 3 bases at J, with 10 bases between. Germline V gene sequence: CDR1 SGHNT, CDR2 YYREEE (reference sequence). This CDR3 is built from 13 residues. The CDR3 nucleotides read TGTGCCAGCAGCCGCGGGGGGGACACTGAAGCTTTCTTT. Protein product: CASSRGGDTEAFF. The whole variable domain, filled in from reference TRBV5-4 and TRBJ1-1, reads ETGVTQSPTHLIKTRGQQVTLRCSSQSGHNTVSWYQQALGQGPQFIFQYYREEENGRGNFPPRFSGLQFPNYSSELNVNALELDDSALYLCASSRGGDTEAFFGQGTRLTVV.

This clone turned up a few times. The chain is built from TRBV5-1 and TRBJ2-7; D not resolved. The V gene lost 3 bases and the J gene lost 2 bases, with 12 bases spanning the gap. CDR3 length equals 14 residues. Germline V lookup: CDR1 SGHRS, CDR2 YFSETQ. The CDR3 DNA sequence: TGCGCCAGCAGCTCTATGACTGATACCTACGAGCAGTACTTC. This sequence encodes CASSSMTDTYEQYF.

CDR3 sequence: CASSPGTGPRSAGCEQYF. CDR3 DNA sequence: TGTGCCAGCAGTCCCGGGACAGGGCCCCGATCAGCGGGTTGCGAGCAGTACTTC. The V and J genes are TRBV27 and TRBJ2-7, with 9 bases fitting TRBD1. The germline V gene has CDR1 MNHEY and CDR2 SMNVEV (reference sequence). CDR3 length: 18 residues. The trim removed 5 bases at V and 6 bases at J, leaving 20 bases unmatched.

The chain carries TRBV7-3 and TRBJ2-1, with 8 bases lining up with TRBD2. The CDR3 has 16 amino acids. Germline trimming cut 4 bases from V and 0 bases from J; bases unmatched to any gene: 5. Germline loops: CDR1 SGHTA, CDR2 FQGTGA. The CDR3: CASSSPGTSSYNEQFF. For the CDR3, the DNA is TGTGCCAGCAGCTCCCCGGGGACTAGCTCCTACAATGAGCAGTTCTTC.

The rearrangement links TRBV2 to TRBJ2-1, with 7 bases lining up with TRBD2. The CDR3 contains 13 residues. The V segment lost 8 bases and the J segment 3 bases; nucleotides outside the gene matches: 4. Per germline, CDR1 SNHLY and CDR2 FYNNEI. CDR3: CASDGGIYNEQFF. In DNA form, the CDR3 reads TGTGCCAGCGACGGGGGGATCTACAATGAGCAGTTCTTC.

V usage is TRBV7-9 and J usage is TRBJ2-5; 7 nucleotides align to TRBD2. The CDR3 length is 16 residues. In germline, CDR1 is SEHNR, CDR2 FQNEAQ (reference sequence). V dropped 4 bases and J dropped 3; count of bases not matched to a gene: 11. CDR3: CASSSPGAGIEETQYF. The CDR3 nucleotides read TGTGCCAGCAGCTCCCCCGGAGCGGGAATTGAAGAGACCCAGTACTTC.

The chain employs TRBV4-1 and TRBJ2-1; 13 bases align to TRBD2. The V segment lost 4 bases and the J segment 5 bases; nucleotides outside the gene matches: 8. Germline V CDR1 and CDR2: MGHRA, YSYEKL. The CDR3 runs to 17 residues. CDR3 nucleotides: TGCGCCAGCAGCCTCGTGGGTGGACTAGCGGGAGACAATGAGCAGTTCTTC. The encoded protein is CASSLVGGLAGDNEQFF.

CDR3 sequence: CASSAGYTIYF. The CDR3 region has the DNA TGTGCCAGCTCGGCGGGGTACACCATATATTTT. The rearrangement joins TRBV18 to TRBJ1-3; D gene unclear. CDR3 length: 11 amino acids. Trimming pared 6 bases from V and 8 bases from J, leaving 8 bases between. Germline CDR1 reads KGHSH; CDR2 reads LQKENI. The whole variable domain, filled in from reference TRBV18 and TRBJ1-3, reads NAGVMQNPRHLVRRRGQEARLRCSPMKGHSHVYWYRQLPEEGLKFMVYLQKENIIDESGMPKERFSAEFPKEGPSILRIQQVVRGDSAAYFCASSAGYTIYFGEGSWLTVV.

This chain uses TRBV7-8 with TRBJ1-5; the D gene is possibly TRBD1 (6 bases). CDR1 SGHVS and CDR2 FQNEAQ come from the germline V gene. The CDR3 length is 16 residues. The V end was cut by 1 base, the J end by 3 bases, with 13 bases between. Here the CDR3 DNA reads TGTGCCAGCAGCTTAGACAGGGTAATCCCCAATCAGCCCCAGCATTTT. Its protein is CASSLDRVIPNQPQHF.

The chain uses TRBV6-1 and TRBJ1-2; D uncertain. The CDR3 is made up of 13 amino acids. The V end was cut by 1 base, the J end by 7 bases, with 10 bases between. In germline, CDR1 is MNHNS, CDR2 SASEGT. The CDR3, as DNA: TGTGCCAGCAGTGAAGTACGGCAGGTTGGCTACACCTTC. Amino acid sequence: CASSEVRQVGYTF.

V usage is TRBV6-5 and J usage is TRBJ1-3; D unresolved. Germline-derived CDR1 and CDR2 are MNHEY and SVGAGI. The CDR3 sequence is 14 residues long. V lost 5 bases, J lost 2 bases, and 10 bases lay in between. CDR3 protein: CASSEERAGNTIYF. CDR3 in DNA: TGTGCCAGCAGTGAAGAGAGGGCTGGAAACACCATATATTTT.

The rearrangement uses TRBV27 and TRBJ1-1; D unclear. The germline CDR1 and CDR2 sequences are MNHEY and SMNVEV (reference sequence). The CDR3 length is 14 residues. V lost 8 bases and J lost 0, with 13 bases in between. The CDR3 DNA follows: TGTGCCAGCGGACGGGGAGGGATGAACACTGAAGCTTTCTTT. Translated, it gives CASGRGGMNTEAFF.

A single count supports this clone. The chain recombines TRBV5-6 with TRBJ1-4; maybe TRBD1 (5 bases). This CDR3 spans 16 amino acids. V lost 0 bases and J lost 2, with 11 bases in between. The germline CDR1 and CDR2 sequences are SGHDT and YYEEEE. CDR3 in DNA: TGTGCCAGCAGCTTGGATTGGGGGAGGACTAATGAAAAACTGTTTTTT. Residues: CASSLDWGRTNEKLFF.

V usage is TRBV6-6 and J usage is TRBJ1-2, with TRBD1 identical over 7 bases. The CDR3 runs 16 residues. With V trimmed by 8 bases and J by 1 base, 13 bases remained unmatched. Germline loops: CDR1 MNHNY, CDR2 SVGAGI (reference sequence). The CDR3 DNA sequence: TGTGCCAGCGCAAATCCGACAGGGCCGCTTAACTATGGCTACACCTTC. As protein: CASANPTGPLNYGYTF.

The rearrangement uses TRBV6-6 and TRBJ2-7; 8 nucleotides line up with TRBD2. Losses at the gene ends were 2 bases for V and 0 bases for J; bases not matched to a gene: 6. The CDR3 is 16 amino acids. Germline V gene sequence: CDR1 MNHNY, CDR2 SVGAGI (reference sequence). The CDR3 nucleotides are TGTGCCAGCAGTTACATGGTAGCGGGGACCTCCTACGAGCAGTACTTC. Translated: CASSYMVAGTSYEQYF.

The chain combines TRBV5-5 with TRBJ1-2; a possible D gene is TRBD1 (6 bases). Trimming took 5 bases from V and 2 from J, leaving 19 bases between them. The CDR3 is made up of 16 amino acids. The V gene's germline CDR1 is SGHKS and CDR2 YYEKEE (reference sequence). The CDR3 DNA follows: TGTGCCAGCAGATTGATTTATGGTACAGGGAACTATGGCTACACCTTC. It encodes CASRLIYGTGNYGYTF. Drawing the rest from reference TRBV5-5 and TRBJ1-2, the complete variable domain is DAGVTQSPTHLIKTRGQQVTLRCSPISGHKSVSWYQQVLGQGPQFIFQYYEKEERGRGNFPDRFSARQFPNYSSELNVNALLLGDSALYLCASRLIYGTGNYGYTFGSGTRLTVV.

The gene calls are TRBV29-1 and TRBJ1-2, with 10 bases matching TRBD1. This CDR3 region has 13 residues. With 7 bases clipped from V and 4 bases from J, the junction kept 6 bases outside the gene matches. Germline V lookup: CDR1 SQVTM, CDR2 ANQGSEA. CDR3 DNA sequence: TGCAGCGGCCTGACAGGGGGCGGCTATGGCTACACCTTC. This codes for CSGLTGGGYGYTF.

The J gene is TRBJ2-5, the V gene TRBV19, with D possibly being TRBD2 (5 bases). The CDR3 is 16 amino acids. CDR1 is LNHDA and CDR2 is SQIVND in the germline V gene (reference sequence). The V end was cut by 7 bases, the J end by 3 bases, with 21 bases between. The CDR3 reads CASTPKGTPGKETQYF. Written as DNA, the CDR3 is TGTGCCAGTACCCCAAAAGGTACCCCCGGGAAAGAGACCCAGTACTTC.

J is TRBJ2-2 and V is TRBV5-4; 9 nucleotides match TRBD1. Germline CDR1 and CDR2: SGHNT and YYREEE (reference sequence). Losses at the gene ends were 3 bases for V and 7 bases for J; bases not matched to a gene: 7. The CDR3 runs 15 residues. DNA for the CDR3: TGTGCCAGCAGCTGGAACAGGGGGCGCGGCGGGGAGCTGTTTTTT. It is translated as CASSWNRGRGGELFF.

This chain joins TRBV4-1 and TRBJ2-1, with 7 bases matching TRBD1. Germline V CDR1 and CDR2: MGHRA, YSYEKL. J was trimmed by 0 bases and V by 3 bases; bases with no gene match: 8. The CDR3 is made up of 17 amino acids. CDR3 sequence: CASSQPSGGSSYNEQFF. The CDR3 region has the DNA TGCGCCAGCAGCCAGCCCTCAGGGGGTAGCTCCTACAATGAGCAGTTCTTC.

In DNA form, the CDR3 reads TGTGCCAGCAGTTACCATCTAGCGGGGGGGCAGAATGAGCAGTTCTTC. Its translation: CASSYHLAGGQNEQFF. The gene calls are TRBV6-5 and TRBJ2-1; 12 bases map to TRBD2. The CDR3 has 16 amino acids. Germline V gene sequence: CDR1 MNHEY, CDR2 SVGAGI. The junction had 6 bases not matched to a gene; V was cut back by 2 bases and J by 7 bases.

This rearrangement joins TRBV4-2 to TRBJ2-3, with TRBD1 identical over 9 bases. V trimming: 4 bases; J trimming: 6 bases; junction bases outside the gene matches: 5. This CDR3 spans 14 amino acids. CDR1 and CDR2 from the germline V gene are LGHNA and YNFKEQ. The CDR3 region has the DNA TGTGCCAGCAGCCGGGACAGGGAGGAGGATACGCAGTATTTT. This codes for CASSRDREEDTQYF.

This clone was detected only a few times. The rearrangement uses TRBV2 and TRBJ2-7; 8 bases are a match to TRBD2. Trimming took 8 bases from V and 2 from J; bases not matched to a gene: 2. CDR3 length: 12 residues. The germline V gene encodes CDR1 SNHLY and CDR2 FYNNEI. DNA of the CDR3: TGTGCCAGCGGGGGACTAGCCTACGAGCAGTACTTC. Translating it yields CASGGLAYEQYF.

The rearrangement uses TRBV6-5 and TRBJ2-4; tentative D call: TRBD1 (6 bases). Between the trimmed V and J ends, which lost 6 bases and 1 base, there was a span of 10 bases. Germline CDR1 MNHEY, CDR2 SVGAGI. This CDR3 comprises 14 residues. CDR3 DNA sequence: TGTGCCAGCAGCCCTCAGGGGGCCAAAAACATTCAGTACTTC. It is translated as CASSPQGAKNIQYF.

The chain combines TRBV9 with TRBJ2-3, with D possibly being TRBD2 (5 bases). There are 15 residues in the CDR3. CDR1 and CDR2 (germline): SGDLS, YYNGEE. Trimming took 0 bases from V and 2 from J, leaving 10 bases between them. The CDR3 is CASSVGRGFTDTQYF. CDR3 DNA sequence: TGTGCCAGCAGCGTAGGCCGGGGATTCACAGATACGCAGTATTTT.

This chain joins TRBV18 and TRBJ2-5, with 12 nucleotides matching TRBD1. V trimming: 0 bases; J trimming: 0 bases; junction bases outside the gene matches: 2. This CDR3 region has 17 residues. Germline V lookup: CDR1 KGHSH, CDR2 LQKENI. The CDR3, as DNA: TGTGCCAGCTCACCACCTGGGACAGGGGGCTACCAAGAGACCCAGTACTTC. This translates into CASSPPGTGGYQETQYF.

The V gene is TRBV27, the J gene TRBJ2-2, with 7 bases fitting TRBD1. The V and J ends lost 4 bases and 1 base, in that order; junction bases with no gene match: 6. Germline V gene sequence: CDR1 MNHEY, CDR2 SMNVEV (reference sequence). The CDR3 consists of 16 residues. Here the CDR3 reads CASSSLDRVNTGELFF. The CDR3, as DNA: TGTGCCAGCAGTTCTCTAGACAGGGTGAACACCGGGGAGCTGTTTTTT.

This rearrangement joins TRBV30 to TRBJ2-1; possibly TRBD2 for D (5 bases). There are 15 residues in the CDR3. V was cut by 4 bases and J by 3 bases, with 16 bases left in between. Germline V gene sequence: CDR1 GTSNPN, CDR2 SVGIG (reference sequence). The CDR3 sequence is CAWTPPSGVYNEQFF. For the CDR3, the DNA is TGTGCCTGGACTCCTCCTTCCGGGGTCTACAATGAGCAGTTCTTC.